What follows describes a single TCR beta chain. The CDR3 is made up of 13 amino acids. Between the trimmed V and J ends, which lost 0 bases and 4 bases, there was a span of 6 bases. From germline, CDR1 is SGHRS and CDR2 YFSETQ. This sample was included in a study of blood T cell repertoires in COVID-19. For the study at large: The United States, Italy and Spain provided the acute and convalescent COVID-19 samples. T cells, B-cell-depleted T cells, or PBMCs provided the cDNA or gDNA that served as material.

Per the authors' pipeline: Using reference gene primer amplification, nucleated cell counts were estimated. The table came from immunoSEQ multiplex PCR; TCRdb's copy has only in-frame clones and leaves some out. D and trimming come from the DNA, and the V and J calls and clone size come from that table. The data hold tens of thousands of clones, with about 90% observed a single time. This chain links TRBV5-1 with TRBJ2-3; D remains unclear. Material for sequencing was peripheral blood. This TCR derives from a human donor in a cohort sampled during active COVID-19. In nucleotides, the CDR3 is TGCGCCAGCAGCTTGGTTGGAGCAGATACGCAGTATTTT. This sequence encodes CASSLVGADTQYF.